This TCR beta chain was captured in a study of OX40 agonist ivuxolimab in advanced cancers. The CDR3 extends over 12 amino acids. Between the trimmed V and J ends, which lost 4 bases and 1 base, there was a span of 4 bases. CDR1 is SNHLY and CDR2 is FYNNEI in the germline V gene. TCRdb's copy holds only in-frame clones and misses some; the assay was immunoSEQ multiplex PCR. The data show tens of thousands of clones, around nine tenths seen once. The clonotype originates from an adult with an advanced solid tumor such as melanoma, head and neck, liver or kidney cancer. The material sequenced was CD4+ or CD8+ T cells sorted from blood, taken in a trial of the OX40 agonist ivuxolimab. V gene TRBV2 combines with J gene TRBJ1-2; D gene uncertain. The CDR3 nucleotides are TGTGCCAGCAGTGTAGATAACTATGGCTACACCTTC. Its protein is CASSVDNYGYTF.